This T cell receptor beta chain was recorded in a study of blood T cell repertoires in COVID-19. Study summary: Samples taken during acute and convalescent COVID-19 were collected in the United States, Italy and Spain. T cells, B-cell-depleted T cells, or PBMCs supplied cDNA or gDNA.

The table came from immunoSEQ multiplex PCR; TCRdb's copy has only in-frame clones and leaves some out. Counted here are roughly 79,000 clones, 84% occurring once; the ten biggest clones make up roughly 3.5%. V lost 5 bases, J lost 6 bases, and 9 bases stayed unmatched. Germline V gene data show CDR1 as MNHNY and CDR2 as SVGAGI (reference sequence). This CDR3 is built from 15 residues. This clonotype was obtained from a man aged 50 to 60 with acute or convalescent COVID-19. Sample: peripheral blood. The chain has TRBV6-6 and TRBJ1-1; 10 nucleotides align to TRBD1. CDR3 bases: TGTGCCAGCAGTCCGTGGACAGGGGGAGGGTCTGAAGCTTTCTTT. Residues: CASSPWTGGGSEAFF.